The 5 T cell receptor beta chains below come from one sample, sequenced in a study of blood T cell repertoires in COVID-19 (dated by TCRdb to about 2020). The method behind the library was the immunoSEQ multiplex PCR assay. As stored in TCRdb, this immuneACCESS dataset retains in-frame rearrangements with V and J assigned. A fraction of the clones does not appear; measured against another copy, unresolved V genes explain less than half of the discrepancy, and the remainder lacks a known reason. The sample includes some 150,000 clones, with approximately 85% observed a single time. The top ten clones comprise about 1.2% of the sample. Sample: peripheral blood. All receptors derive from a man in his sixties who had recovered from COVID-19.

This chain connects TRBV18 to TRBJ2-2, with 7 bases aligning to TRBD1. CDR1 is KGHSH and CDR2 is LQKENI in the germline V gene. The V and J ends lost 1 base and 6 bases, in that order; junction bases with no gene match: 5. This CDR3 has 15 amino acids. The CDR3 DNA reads TGTGCCAGCTCACCACAGGGGGCCCCGGCCGGGGAGCTGTTTTTT. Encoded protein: CASSPQGAPAGELFF.

CDR3 region: CASSLGQGETQYF. DNA for the CDR3: TGTGCCAGCAGCTTGGGACAGGGGGAGACCCAGTACTTC. J is TRBJ2-5 and V is TRBV5-6; TRBD1 aligns across 8 bases. CDR1 is SGHDT and CDR2 is YYEEEE in the germline V gene. Unmatched junction bases numbered 0, after V lost 0 bases and J lost 5 bases. This CDR3 contains 13 residues.

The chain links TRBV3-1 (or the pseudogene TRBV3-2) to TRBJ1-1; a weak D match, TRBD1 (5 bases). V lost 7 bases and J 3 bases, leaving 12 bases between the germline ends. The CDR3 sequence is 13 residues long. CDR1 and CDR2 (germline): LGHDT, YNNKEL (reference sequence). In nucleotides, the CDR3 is TGTGCCAGCACCCTTGGGGGGGACACTGAAGCTTTCTTT. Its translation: CASTLGGDTEAFF.

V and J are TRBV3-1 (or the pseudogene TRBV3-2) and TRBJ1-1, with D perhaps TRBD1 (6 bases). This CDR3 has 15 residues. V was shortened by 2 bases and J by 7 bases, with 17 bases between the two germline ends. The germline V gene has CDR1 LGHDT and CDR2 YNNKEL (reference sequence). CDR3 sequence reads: CASSQHLGRGNEAFF. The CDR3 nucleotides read TGTGCCAGCAGCCAACATCTTGGCAGGGGTAATGAAGCTTTCTTT.

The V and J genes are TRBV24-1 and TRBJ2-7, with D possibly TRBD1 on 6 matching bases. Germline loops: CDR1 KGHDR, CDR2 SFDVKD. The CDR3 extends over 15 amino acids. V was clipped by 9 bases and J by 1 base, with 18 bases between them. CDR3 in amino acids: CATRFLGGRSYEQYF. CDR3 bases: TGTGCCACCCGGTTTCTTGGGGGCAGGTCCTACGAGCAGTACTTC.